The 21 T cell receptor beta chains given below trace back to one sample, sequenced in a study of preoperative IRX-2 immunotherapy in early breast cancer. Documented treatment: preoperative locoregional IRX-2 cytokine immunotherapy. The assay was immunoSEQ multiplex PCR, and TCRdb's table has in-frame clones only and misses some. The data contain 5,000 or so clones, around 73% of them singletons. The sample was tumor tissue, taken before IRX-2 immunotherapy. The receptor set was obtained from a human donor with breast cancer.

V usage is TRBV7-7 and J usage is TRBJ2-7; 8 nucleotides agree with TRBD2. CDR1 SSHAT and CDR2 FNYEAQ come from the germline V gene (reference sequence). The CDR3 has 15 amino acids. V shed 4 bases, J shed 5 bases, and the junction held 10 bases outside the gene matches. CDR3 bases: TGTGCCAGCAGCTCGCCAGCGTCGGGAGGGAACGAGCAGTACTTC. It translates to CASSSPASGGNEQYF.

This sequence joins TRBV28 and TRBJ2-2, with D possibly being TRBD2 (5 bases). Germline V gene sequence: CDR1 MDHEN, CDR2 SYDVKM. Trimming stripped 5 bases from V and 8 bases from J, with 12 bases between. This CDR3 is built from 13 residues. CDR3 residues: CASSPPSTGELFF. The CDR3 nucleotides are TGTGCCAGCAGTCCGCCTAGCACTGGGGAGCTGTTTTTT.

V usage is TRBV11-3 and J usage is TRBJ1-2, with a weak D call TRBD1 (6 bases). This CDR3 comprises 15 residues. The germline CDR1 and CDR2 sequences are SGHNT and YENEEA. V lost 3 bases and J lost 6, with 17 bases in between. The CDR3 DNA is TGTGCCAGCAGCTTTGGGAGCCGGGACACAGATGGCTACACCTTC. It is translated as CASSFGSRDTDGYTF.

V and J are TRBV28 and TRBJ2-5, with D perhaps TRBD2 (6 bases). V was clipped by 6 bases and J by 4 bases, with 18 bases between them. The length of the CDR3 is 15 residues. Germline-derived CDR1 and CDR2 are MDHEN and SYDVKM. The CDR3 DNA reads TGTGCCAGCAGACCGGGGGAGATCGGATTAGAGACCCAGTACTTC. It encodes CASRPGEIGLETQYF.

The chain links TRBV19 to TRBJ2-3; D may match TRBD1 or TRBD2 (5 bases each). The germline V and J ends were trimmed by 4 bases and 0 bases, with 11 bases remaining between them. The germline V gene encodes CDR1 LNHDA and CDR2 SQIVND (reference sequence). This CDR3 is built from 15 residues. Here the CDR3 DNA reads TGTGCCAGTAGTACCGGGACCGCTAGCACAGATACGCAGTATTTT. The encoded protein is CASSTGTASTDTQYF. Looking up the rest from reference TRBV19 and TRBJ2-3 gives the full variable domain: DGGITQSPKYLFRKEGQNVTLSCEQNLNHDAMYWYRQDPGQGLRLIYYSQIVNDFQKGDIAEGYSVSREKKESFPLTVTSAQKNPTAFYLCASSTGTASTDTQYFGPGTRLTVL.

The DNA of the CDR3 is TGTGCCACCAGCAAGGACACCGGGACCCAAGAGCAGTTCTTC. It specifies CATSKDTGTQEQFF. V gene TRBV15 combines with J gene TRBJ2-1; D might be TRBD1 or TRBD2, each matching 5 bases. The CDR3 contains 14 residues. Germline V gene data show CDR1 as LNHNV and CDR2 as YYDKDF (reference sequence). With 4 bases removed from V and 10 bases from J, the gap between germline ends came to 17 bases.

The rearrangement uses TRBV11-3 and TRBJ2-3, with D possibly matching TRBD1 (6 bases). Trimming removed 4 bases at V and 3 bases at J, with 11 bases between. In germline, CDR1 is SGHNT, CDR2 YENEEA. The CDR3 is 14 residues long. The CDR3 here is CASSYTGSTDTQYF. The CDR3 nucleotides are TGTGCCAGCAGCTATACAGGGTCAACAGATACGCAGTATTTT. The full variable domain, completed using reference TRBV11-3 and TRBJ2-3, is EAGVVQSPRYKIIEKKQPVAFWCNPISGHNTLYWYLQNLGQGPELLIRYENEEAVDDSQLPKDRFSAERLKGVDSTLKIQPAELGDSAVYLCASSYTGSTDTQYFGPGTRLTVL.

The V and J genes are TRBV28 and TRBJ1-1; 8 bases match TRBD1. Germline values: CDR1 MDHEN, CDR2 SYDVKM. Trimming removed 4 bases from V and 5 bases from J; junction bases left unmatched: 9. This CDR3 region has 15 residues. The CDR3 sequence: CASSSDRGGGTEAFF. The CDR3 nucleotides are TGTGCCAGCAGTTCCGACAGGGGAGGGGGTACTGAAGCTTTCTTT.

The chain couples TRBV19 to TRBJ2-7, with TRBD2 identical over 7 bases. With 4 bases clipped from V and 6 bases from J, the junction kept 12 bases outside the gene matches. The CDR3 totals 15 residues. Germline CDR1 reads LNHDA; CDR2 reads SQIVND (reference sequence). CDR3 bases: TGTGCCAGTAGTAAGGGGCGCGGGAGCAGCGGCGAGCAGTACTTC. Protein sequence: CASSKGRGSSGEQYF.

This rearrangement joins TRBV6-8 to TRBJ2-3, with TRBD2 as a possible D gene (6 bases). Germline V gene lookup returns CDR1 MNHGY and CDR2 SAAAGT. CDR3 length: 13 amino acids. V lost 6 bases, J lost 5 bases, and 12 bases lay in between. The CDR3: CASSGGNKDTQYF. The CDR3 DNA is TGTGCCAGCAGCGGCGGGAATAAAGATACGCAGTATTTT.

The chain joins TRBV11-3 to TRBJ2-5; D gene ambiguous. The ends were cut back, 5 bases at V and 1 base at J, with 14 bases in the middle. The CDR3 totals 15 residues. Germline lookup yields CDR1 SGHNT and CDR2 YENEEA. The CDR3 bases are TGTGCCAGCAGCCAAAAATGGGGTGCCCAAGAGACCCAGTACTTC. Residues: CASSQKWGAQETQYF.

Details on this clone: Its ends do not fully match the called genes, so a read error is possible. The CDR3 DNA is TGTGCCAGCAGCTTAGTGGGGACACAGGGCTCTGGAAACACCATATATTTT. It yields the protein CASSLVGTQGSGNTIYF. The rearrangement joins TRBV15 to TRBJ1-3; TRBD1 is a possible D gene (6 bases). CDR3 size: 17 residues. CDR1 is LNHNV, CDR2 YYDKDF, per germline (reference sequence).

The chain recombines TRBV30 with TRBJ2-3; D is unclear. This CDR3 spans 12 amino acids. Germline V CDR1 and CDR2: GTSNPN, SVGIG (reference sequence). The V gene lost 5 bases and the J gene lost 2 bases, with 8 bases spanning the gap. The CDR3 DNA reads TGTGCCTGGGGACGGTACACAGATACGCAGTATTTT. Amino acids: CAWGRYTDTQYF.

The chain has TRBV6-8 and TRBJ1-1, with TRBD1 as a possible D gene (5 bases). The ends were cut back, 5 bases at V and 3 bases at J, with 10 bases in the middle. The V gene's germline CDR1 is MNHGY and CDR2 SAAAGT. This CDR3 has 13 residues. CDR3 nucleotides: TGTGCCAGCAGTCCGACAGTATACACTGAAGCTTTCTTT. Its protein product is CASSPTVYTEAFF.

This sequence joins TRBV29-1 and TRBJ2-7; no definite D call. Per germline, CDR1 SQVTM and CDR2 ANQGSEA. The length of the CDR3 is 12 residues. The V end was cut by 4 bases, the J end by 0 bases, with 7 bases between. The chain's CDR3 is CSVGRNSYEQYF. CDR3 nucleotides: TGCAGCGTTGGGCGGAACTCCTACGAGCAGTACTTC.

The chain combines TRBV19 with TRBJ2-1; 8 nucleotides align to TRBD2. J was trimmed by 7 bases and V by 4 bases; bases with no gene match: 9. The germline CDR1 and CDR2 sequences are LNHDA and SQIVND (reference sequence). CDR3 size: 15 residues. The CDR3 protein is CASSNTGGPWNEQFF. For the CDR3, the DNA is TGTGCCAGTAGTAACACGGGAGGGCCTTGGAATGAGCAGTTCTTC.

The chain is built from TRBV6-8 and TRBJ1-5; tentatively, D is TRBD1 (5 bases). The ends were cut back, 5 bases at V and 0 bases at J, with 14 bases in the middle. From germline, CDR1 is MNHGY and CDR2 SAAAGT. The CDR3 has 16 residues. Here the CDR3 DNA reads TGTGCCAGCAGTGCCTTGGGCAGGGATAGCAATCAGCCCCAGCATTTT. The encoded protein is CASSALGRDSNQPQHF.

The CDR3 is CASSIKDRNLYEQYF. The CDR3 DNA sequence: TGTGCCAGTAGTATTAAGGACAGGAATCTCTACGAGCAGTACTTC. This rearrangement joins TRBV19 to TRBJ2-7; 7 bases are a match to TRBD1. In germline, CDR1 is LNHDA, CDR2 SQIVND (reference sequence). The CDR3 loop spans 15 amino acids. Trimming at V came to 3 bases and at J to 3 bases, leaving 8 bases not matched to a gene.

This chain uses TRBV6-8 with TRBJ1-5, with a possible D match to TRBD1 (6 bases). Germline assignment: CDR1 MNHGY and CDR2 SAAAGT. V was clipped by 2 bases and J by 0 bases, with 14 bases between them. There are 17 residues in the CDR3. The CDR3 bases are TGTGCCAGCAGTTACCTTGGACAGTTAAATAGCAATCAGCCCCAGCATTTT. This sequence encodes CASSYLGQLNSNQPQHF.

This chain connects TRBV29-1 to TRBJ1-2; 7 bases are shared with TRBD1. CDR3 length: 15 amino acids. The germline gives CDR1 SQVTM, CDR2 ANQGSEA. V shed 5 bases, J shed 5 bases, and the junction held 14 bases outside the gene matches. The CDR3 sequence: CSVLPMTGIGYGYTF. DNA for the CDR3: TGCAGCGTTCTCCCCATGACAGGGATTGGTTATGGCTACACCTTC.

The genes are TRBV30 and TRBJ2-6; 8 bases are shared with TRBD2. This CDR3 is 16 amino acids long. Germline V lookup: CDR1 GTSNPN, CDR2 SVGIG (reference sequence). J was trimmed by 1 base and V by 3 bases; bases with no gene match: 5. The CDR3 bases are TGTGCCTGGAGGAAAGCGGGAGAATCTGGGGCCAACGTCCTGACTTTC. Its protein is CAWRKAGESGANVLTF.